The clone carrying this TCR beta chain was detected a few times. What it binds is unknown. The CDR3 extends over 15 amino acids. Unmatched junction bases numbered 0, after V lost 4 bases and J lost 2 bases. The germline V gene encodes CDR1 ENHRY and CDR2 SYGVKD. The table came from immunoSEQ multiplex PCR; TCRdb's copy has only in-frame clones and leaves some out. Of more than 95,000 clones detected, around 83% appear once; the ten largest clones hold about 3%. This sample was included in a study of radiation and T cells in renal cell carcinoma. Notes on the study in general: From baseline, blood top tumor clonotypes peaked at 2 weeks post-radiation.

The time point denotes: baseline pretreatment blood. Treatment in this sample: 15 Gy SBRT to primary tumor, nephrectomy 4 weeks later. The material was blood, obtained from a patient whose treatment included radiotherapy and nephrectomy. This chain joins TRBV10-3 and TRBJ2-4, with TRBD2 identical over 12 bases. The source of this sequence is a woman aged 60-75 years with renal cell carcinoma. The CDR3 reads CAISGTSGTKNIQYF. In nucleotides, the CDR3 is TGTGCCATCAGTGGGACTAGCGGGACCAAAAACATTCAGTACTTC.